What follows are 9 T cell receptor beta chains derived from one specimen sequenced in a study of CD8+ T cells in alopecia areata. Extraction of RNA preceded its reverse transcription into cDNA, which served as the sequencing template. Using immunoSEQ multiplex PCR, the repertoire was profiled, and TCRdb retains in-frame clones only, with some absent. The table lists approximately 210,000 clones, approximately 65% of them singletons. Treatment of the sample: oral pan-JAK inhibitor, 5-10 mg twice daily. Here the sequenced sample was CD4+ T cells sorted from blood, taken at approximately week 45, from a patient treated with tofacitinib. These receptor sequences come from a human donor with alopecia areata.

This clone was detected a few times. The rearrangement uses TRBV25-1 and TRBJ2-4, with D tentatively TRBD1 (6 bases). V lost 7 bases to trimming and J lost 9 bases, with 19 bases between them. Per germline, CDR1 MGHDK and CDR2 SYGVNS. CDR3 length equals 14 residues. The DNA of the CDR3 is TGTGCCAGCATCAGCACAGGGTCGGGTAGCATTCAGTACTTC. Protein: CASISTGSGSIQYF.

The rearrangement links TRBV12-5 to TRBJ2-2, with 8 bases that match TRBD2. The CDR3 runs 17 residues. Germline V gene sequence: CDR1 LGHNT, CDR2 FRNRAP. V trimming: 5 bases; J trimming: 5 bases; junction bases outside the gene matches: 13. The CDR3, as DNA: TGTGCTAGTGGTCCGGGACTGAGCGGGGGCAGTACCGGGGAGCTGTTTTTT. It specifies CASGPGLSGGSTGELFF.

The V and J genes are TRBV7-2 and TRBJ1-4; 9 positions agree with TRBD1. Germline V gene data show CDR1 as SGHTA and CDR2 as FQGNSA. The V segment lost 1 base and the J segment 8 bases; nucleotides outside the gene matches: 8. The CDR3 extends over 16 amino acids. The CDR3, as DNA: TGTGCCAGCAGCTTAGAGGGACAGGGTTTAGGAGAAAAACTGTTTTTT. Translating gives CASSLEGQGLGEKLFF.

This clone has a handful of counts. The chain is built from TRBV15 and TRBJ2-5, with a weak D call TRBD2 (7 bases). Germline V gives CDR1 LNHNV, CDR2 YYDKDF (reference sequence). The CDR3 is 16 residues long. Trimming took off 0 bases at V and 3 bases at J, with 14 bases between the two ends. DNA for the CDR3: TGTGCCACCAGCAGAGAGTTACAGGGAGGGGAAGAGACCCAGTACTTC. This encodes CATSRELQGGEETQYF.

In DNA form, the CDR3 reads TGTGCCAGCAGGGACAGCGTGCCTAGTGGCTACACCTTC. It codes for CASRDSVPSGYTF. This chain links TRBV7-2 with TRBJ1-2; perhaps TRBD1 as D (6 bases). V was pared by 6 bases and J by 7 bases, with 15 bases between. From germline, CDR1 is SGHTA and CDR2 FQGNSA. The CDR3 totals 13 residues.

The chain employs TRBV2 and TRBJ1-5; no clear D. The CDR3 length is 13 residues. Trimming stripped 8 bases from V and 2 bases from J, with 10 bases between. Looked up from germline, CDR1 is SNHLY and CDR2 is FYNNEI. In DNA form, the CDR3 reads TGTGCCAGCGGGGAGGTCGGCAATCAGCCCCAGCATTTT. This codes for CASGEVGNQPQHF.

The rearrangement joins TRBV14 to TRBJ2-5, with D hard to call. V was trimmed by 2 bases and J by 2 bases, leaving 15 bases between them. The germline V gene encodes CDR1 SGHDN and CDR2 FVKESK. CDR3 size: 16 residues. The CDR3 DNA reads TGTGCCAGCAGCCAAAAGGTATCCGCGATGCAAGAGACCCAGTACTTC. Amino acid sequence: CASSQKVSAMQETQYF.

V usage is TRBV7-2 and J usage is TRBJ1-2, with TRBD1 matching 7 bases. CDR1 and CDR2 from the germline V gene are SGHTA and FQGNSA. The CDR3 has 14 residues. The ends lost 5 bases at V and 0 bases at J; junction bases unmatched: 3. This CDR3 reads CASSPGTANYGYTF. The CDR3 nucleotides read TGTGCCAGCAGCCCAGGGACAGCTAACTATGGCTACACCTTC.

This sequence joins TRBV30 and TRBJ1-6; D gene ambiguous. Trimming removed 5 bases at V and 5 bases at J, with 7 bases between. The CDR3 totals 12 residues. Per germline, CDR1 GTSNPN and CDR2 SVGIG (reference sequence). The DNA of the CDR3 is TGTGCCTGGGCAACCGATAATTCACCCCTCCACTTT. It yields the protein CAWATDNSPLHF.